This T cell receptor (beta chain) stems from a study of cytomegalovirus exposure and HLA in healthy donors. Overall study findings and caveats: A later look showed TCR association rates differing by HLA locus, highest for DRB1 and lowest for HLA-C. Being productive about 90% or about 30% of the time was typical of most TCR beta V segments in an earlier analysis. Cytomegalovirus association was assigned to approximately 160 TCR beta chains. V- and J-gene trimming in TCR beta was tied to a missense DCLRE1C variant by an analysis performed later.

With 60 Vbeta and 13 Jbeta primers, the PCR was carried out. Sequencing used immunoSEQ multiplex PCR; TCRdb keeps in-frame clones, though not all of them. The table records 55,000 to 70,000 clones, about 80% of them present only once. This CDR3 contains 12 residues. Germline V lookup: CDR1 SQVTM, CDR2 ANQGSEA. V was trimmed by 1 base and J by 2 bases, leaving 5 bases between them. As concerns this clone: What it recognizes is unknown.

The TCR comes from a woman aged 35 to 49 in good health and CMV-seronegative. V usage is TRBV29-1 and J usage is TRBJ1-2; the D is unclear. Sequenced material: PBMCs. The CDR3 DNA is TGCAGCGTTGAAGTGTCGAACTATGGCTACACCTTC. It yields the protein CSVEVSNYGYTF. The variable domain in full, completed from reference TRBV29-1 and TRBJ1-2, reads SAVISQKPSRDICQRGTSLTIQCQVDSQVTMMFWYRQQPGQSLTLIATANQGSEATYESGFVIDKFPISRPNLTFSTLTVSNMSPEDSSIYLCSVEVSNYGYTFGSGTRLTVV.